This T cell receptor beta chain was profiled in a study of cytomegalovirus exposure and HLA in healthy donors. Study as a whole: Membership in the Caucasian-associated ancestry cluster was found for about four fifths of approximately 430 genotyped donors. Findings and limits, study-wide: The classifier, whose performance was assessed in both the original and validation cohorts, reportedly diagnosed cytomegalovirus status with high specificity and sensitivity.

Both 60 Vbeta primers and 13 Jbeta primers went into the PCR. Generated by immunoSEQ multiplex PCR, the TCRdb table keeps only in-frame clones and is missing some. This sample has 82,000 or so clones, with around 9.1% found just once. CDR3 size: 14 residues. The V end was cut by 2 bases, the J end by 2 bases, with 9 bases between. Germline-derived CDR1 and CDR2 are SNHLY and FYNNEI. For this clone: Its target is unknown. Other DNA sequences of this sample code for an identical CDR3.

This chain connects TRBV2 to TRBJ1-2; possible D gene TRBD1, 5 bases. This clonotype was obtained from a man between 60 and 75 years old in good health and CMV-seropositive. The sequenced material came from PBMCs. CDR3 residues: CASSERGPNYGYTF. Here the CDR3 DNA reads TGTGCCAGCAGTGAAAGGGGTCCCAACTATGGCTACACCTTC.